The 2 T cell receptor beta chains listed next were all sequenced from one sample in a study of early T cells in non-severe SARS-CoV-2 infection. TCRdb passed the 5' RACE reads through MiXCR, listing each CDR3 protein once. The sample has some 120,000 distinct CDR3 sequences, more than 13% seen once. The source material was whole blood. All receptors derive from an adult who was a healthcare worker with PCR-confirmed SARS-CoV-2 infection or an uninfected control (not recorded which).

This clonotype was counted many times. This rearrangement joins TRBV5-1 to TRBJ2-3; D is uncertain. Germline assignment: CDR1 SGHRS and CDR2 YFSETQ. The CDR3 totals 14 residues. With 5 bases removed from V and 0 bases from J, the gap between germline ends came to 10 bases. The CDR3 loop reads CASRSGVSTDTQYF. The CDR3 DNA follows: TGCGCCAGCAGGTCCGGCGTAAGCACAGATACGCAGTATTTT.

The J gene is TRBJ2-2, the V gene TRBV18; D could derive from TRBD1 or TRBD2 (5 bases each). This CDR3 spans 14 amino acids. Trimming stripped 3 bases from V and 5 bases from J, with 10 bases between. CDR1 is KGHSH, CDR2 LQKENI, per germline. The CDR3 DNA follows: TGTGCCAGCTCACCGGGAGCAGGGACCGGGGAGCTGTTTTTT. Translation: CASSPGAGTGELFF.